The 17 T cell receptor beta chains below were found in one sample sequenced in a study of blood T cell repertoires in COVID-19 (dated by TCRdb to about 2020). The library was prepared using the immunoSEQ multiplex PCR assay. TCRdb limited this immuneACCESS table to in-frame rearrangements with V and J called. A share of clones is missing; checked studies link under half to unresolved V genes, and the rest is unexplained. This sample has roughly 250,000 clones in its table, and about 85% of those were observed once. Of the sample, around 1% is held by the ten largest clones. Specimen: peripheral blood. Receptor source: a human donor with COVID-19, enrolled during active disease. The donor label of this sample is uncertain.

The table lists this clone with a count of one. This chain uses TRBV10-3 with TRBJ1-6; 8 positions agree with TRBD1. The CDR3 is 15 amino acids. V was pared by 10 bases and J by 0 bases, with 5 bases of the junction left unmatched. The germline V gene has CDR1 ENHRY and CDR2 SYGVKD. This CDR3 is CATRDRSSYNSPLHF. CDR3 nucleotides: TGTGCCACCCGGGACAGGAGCTCCTATAATTCACCCCTCCACTTT.

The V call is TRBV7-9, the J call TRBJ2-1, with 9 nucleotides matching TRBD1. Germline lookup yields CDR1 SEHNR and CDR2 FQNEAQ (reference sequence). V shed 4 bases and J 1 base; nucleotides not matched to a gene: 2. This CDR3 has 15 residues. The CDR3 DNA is TGTGCCAGCAGCTCCGGACAGGGGTCCTACAATGAGCAGTTCTTC. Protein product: CASSSGQGSYNEQFF.

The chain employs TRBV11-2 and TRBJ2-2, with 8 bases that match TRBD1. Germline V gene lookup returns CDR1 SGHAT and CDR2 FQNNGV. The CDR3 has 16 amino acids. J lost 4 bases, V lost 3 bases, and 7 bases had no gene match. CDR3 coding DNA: TGTGCCAGCAGCTTTGGCGGACAGGGTTCCACCGGGGAGCTGTTTTTT. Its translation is CASSFGGQGSTGELFF.

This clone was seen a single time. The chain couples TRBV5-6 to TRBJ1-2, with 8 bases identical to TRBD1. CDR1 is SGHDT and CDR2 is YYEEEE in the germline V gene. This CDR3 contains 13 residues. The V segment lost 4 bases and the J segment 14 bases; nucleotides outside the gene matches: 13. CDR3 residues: CASSGTGTGELTF. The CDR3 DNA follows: TGTGCCAGCAGCGGCACCGGGACAGGCGAGTTGACCTTC.

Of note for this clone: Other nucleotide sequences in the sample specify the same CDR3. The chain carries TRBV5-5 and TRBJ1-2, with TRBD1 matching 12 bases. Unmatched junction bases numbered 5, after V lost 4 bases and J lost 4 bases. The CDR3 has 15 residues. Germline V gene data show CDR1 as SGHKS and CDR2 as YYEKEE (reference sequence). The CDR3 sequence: CASSGPGQGAYGYTF. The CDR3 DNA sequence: TGTGCCAGCAGCGGACCGGGACAGGGGGCCTATGGCTACACCTTC.

The CDR3 is CASSYRDGGYGYTF. CDR3 nucleotides: TGTGCCAGCAGTTACCGGGACGGGGGCTATGGCTACACCTTC. V is TRBV6-5 and J is TRBJ1-2; tentatively, D is TRBD1 (5 bases). The germline CDR1 and CDR2 sequences are MNHEY and SVGAGI. Deletions cut 2 bases from V and 4 bases from J, with 11 bases between. The CDR3 has 14 amino acids.

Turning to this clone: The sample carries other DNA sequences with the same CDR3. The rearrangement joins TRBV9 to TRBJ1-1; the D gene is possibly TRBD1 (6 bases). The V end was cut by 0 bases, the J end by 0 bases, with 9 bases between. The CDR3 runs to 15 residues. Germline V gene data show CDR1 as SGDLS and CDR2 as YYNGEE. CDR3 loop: CASSVVQGMNTEAFF. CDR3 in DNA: TGTGCCAGCAGCGTAGTTCAGGGGATGAACACTGAAGCTTTCTTT. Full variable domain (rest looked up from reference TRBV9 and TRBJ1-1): DSGVTQTPKHLITATGQRVTLRCSPRSGDLSVYWYQQSLDQGLQFLIQYYNGEERAKGNILERFSAQQFPDLHSELNLSSLELGDSALYFCASSVVQGMNTEAFFGQGTRLTVV.

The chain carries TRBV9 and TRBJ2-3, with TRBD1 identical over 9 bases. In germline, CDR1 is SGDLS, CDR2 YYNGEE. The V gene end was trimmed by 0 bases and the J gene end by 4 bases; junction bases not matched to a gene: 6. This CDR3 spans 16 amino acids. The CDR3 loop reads CASSVGTGGGSDTQYF. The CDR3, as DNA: TGTGCCAGCAGCGTAGGAACAGGGGGCGGATCAGATACGCAGTATTTT.

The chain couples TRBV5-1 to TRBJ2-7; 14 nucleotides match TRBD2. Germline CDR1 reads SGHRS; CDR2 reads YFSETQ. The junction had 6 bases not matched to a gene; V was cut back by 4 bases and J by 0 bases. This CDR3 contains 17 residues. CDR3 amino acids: CASSQTSGRASSYEQYF. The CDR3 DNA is TGCGCCAGCAGCCAGACTAGCGGGAGGGCCAGCTCCTACGAGCAGTACTTC.

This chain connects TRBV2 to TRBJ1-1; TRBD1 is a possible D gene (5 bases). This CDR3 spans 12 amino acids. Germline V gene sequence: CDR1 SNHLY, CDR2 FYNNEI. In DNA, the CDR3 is TGTGCAATGGGGGGAGGGCGCGCTGAAGCTTTCTTT. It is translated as CAMGGGRAEAFF. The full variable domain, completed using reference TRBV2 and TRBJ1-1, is EPEVTQTPSHQVTQMGQEVILRCVPISNHLYFYWYRQILGQKVEFLVSFYNNEISEKSEIFDDQFSVERPDGSNFTLKIRSTKLEDSAMYFCAMGGGRAEAFFGQGTRLTVV.

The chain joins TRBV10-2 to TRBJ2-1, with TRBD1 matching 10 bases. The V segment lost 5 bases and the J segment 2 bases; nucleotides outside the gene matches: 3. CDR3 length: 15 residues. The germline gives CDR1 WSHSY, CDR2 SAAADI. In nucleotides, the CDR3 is TGCGCCAGCAGTCTTGACAGGGGGCCCTACAATGAGCAGTTCTTC. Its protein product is CASSLDRGPYNEQFF.

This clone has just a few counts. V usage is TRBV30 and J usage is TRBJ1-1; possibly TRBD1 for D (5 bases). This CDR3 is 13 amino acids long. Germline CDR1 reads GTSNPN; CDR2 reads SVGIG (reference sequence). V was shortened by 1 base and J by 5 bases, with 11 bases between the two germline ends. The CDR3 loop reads CAWSAQGGTEAFF. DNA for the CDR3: TGTGCCTGGAGTGCTCAGGGTGGTACTGAAGCTTTCTTT.

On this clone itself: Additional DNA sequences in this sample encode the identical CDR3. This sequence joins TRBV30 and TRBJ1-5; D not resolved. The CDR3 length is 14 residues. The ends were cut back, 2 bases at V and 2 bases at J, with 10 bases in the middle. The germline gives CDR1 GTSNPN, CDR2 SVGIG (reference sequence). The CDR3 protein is CAWSRAGGNQPQHF. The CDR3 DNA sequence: TGTGCCTGGAGTAGGGCCGGGGGCAATCAGCCCCAGCATTTT.

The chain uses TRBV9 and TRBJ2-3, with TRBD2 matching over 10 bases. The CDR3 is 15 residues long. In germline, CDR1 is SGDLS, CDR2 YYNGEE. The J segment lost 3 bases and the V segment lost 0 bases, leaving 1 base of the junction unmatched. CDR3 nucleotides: TGTGCCAGCAGCGTAGCGGGACTAGCGACAGATACGCAGTATTTT. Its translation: CASSVAGLATDTQYF.

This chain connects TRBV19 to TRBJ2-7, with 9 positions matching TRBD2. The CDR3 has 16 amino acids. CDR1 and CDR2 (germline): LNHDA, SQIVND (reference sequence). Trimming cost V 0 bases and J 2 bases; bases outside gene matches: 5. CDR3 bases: TGTGCCAGTAGTATAGATCGTGCTAGCGGGACCTACGAGCAGTACTTC. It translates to CASSIDRASGTYEQYF.

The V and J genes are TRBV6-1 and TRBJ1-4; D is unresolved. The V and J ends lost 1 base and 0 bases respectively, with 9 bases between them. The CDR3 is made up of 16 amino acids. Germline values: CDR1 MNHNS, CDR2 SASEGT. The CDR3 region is CASSEGYSATNEKLFF. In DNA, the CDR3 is TGTGCCAGCAGTGAAGGGTACAGTGCAACTAATGAAAAACTGTTTTTT.

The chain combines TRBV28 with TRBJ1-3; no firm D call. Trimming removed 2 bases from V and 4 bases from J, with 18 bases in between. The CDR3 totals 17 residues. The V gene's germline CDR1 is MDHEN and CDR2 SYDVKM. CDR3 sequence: CASSLPQMGGRGNTIYF. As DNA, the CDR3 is TGTGCCAGCAGTTTACCCCAAATGGGAGGGCGCGGAAACACCATATATTTT. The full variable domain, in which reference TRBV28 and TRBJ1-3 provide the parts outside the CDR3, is DVKVTQSSRYLVKRTGEKVFLECVQDMDHENMFWYRQDPGLGLRLIYFSYDVKMKEKGDIPEGYSVSREKKERFSLILESASTNQTSMYLCASSLPQMGGRGNTIYFGEGSWLTVV.